Listed here is a single T cell receptor (beta chain). Its antigen remains unidentified. This record comes from a study of chemoradiotherapy in HPV16-positive cancers. Overall study results and limits: The functional HPV-specific definition rests on just a couple of HPV16-positive patients.

Assay: immunoSEQ multiplex PCR; the TCRdb copy retains only in-frame clones and omits some. This repertoire shows 15,000 to 20,000 clones, more than 75% found once; its top ten account for 11%. Specimen collection occurred from a patient who underwent chemoradiotherapy. This clonotype was obtained from a human donor with HPV-associated anogenital cancer.

Here the CDR3 reads CASSRGGLSYNEQFF. In DNA form, the CDR3 reads TGTGCCAGCAGCCGCGGGGGCCTCTCCTACAATGAGCAGTTCTTC. The rearrangement links TRBV6-5 to TRBJ2-1; possibly TRBD2 for D (7 bases). This CDR3 has 15 residues. Germline lookup yields CDR1 MNHEY and CDR2 SVGAGI. Trimming shortened V by 6 bases and J by 0 bases, and 12 bases separated the two germline ends.